The present T cell receptor beta chain was sequenced within a study of blood T cell repertoires in COVID-19. In the study's own analysis: By means of reference gene primer amplification, nucleated cell counts were estimated. Profiled with immunoSEQ multiplex PCR; TCRdb holds only in-frame clones, not every one. The V and J calls and clone size are taken from that table; D and trimming were inferred from the DNA. In the table there are around 270,000 clones, 84% of which are singletons. V lost 4 bases and J 3 bases, leaving 7 bases between the germline ends. The CDR3 sequence is 13 residues long. CDR1 and CDR2 (germline): GTSNPN, SVGIG (reference sequence).

The TCR originated in a man aged 55-75 years with acute or convalescent COVID-19. The genes are TRBV30 and TRBJ1-6, with D possibly being TRBD1 (5 bases). The sample taken for sequencing was peripheral blood. CDR3 sequence (DNA): TGTGCCTGGAAGGGGCTCTATAATTCACCCCTCCACTTT. Protein product: CAWKGLYNSPLHF.